These T cell receptor beta chains were read from a single sample in a study of CD8 T cells in ankylosing spondylitis. TCRdb re-derived calls from the 5' RACE reads in MiXCR, one entry per CDR3 protein. The top ten clones hold roughly 0.8% of a sample with under 550,000 distinct CDR3 sequences, roughly a quarter of them seen once. Sample: blood, either unsorted or a sorted T cell fraction (not recorded which). The receptors come from a male donor with ankylosing spondylitis. The CDR3 runs from the conserved cysteine through the conserved F or W. D genes are given only for firm matches. Some rows have no size entry. The others give once, few or many, or a class for an expanded clone.

clone_size: NA; d_call: NA; v_call: TRBV6-1; j_call: TRBJ2-2; cdr3_aa: CASTDPWGGDGELFF; cdr3_nt: TGTGCCAGCACCGACCCCTGGGGGGGCGACGGGGAGCTGTTTTTT
clone_size: few; d_call: NA; v_call: TRBV7-2; j_call: TRBJ1-5; cdr3_aa: CASSLDVHSRPQHF; cdr3_nt: TGTGCCAGCAGCTTAGACGTCCATTCTCGGCCCCAGCATTTT
clone_size: many; d_call: NA; v_call: TRBV27; j_call: TRBJ2-2; cdr3_aa: CASQQSRNTGELFF; cdr3_nt: TGTGCCAGCCAACAGTCCAGGAACACCGGGGAGCTGTTTTTT
clone_size: once; d_call: TRBD1; v_call: TRBV5-1; j_call: TRBJ1-4; cdr3_aa: CASSLWDSREKLFF; cdr3_nt: TGCGCCAGCAGCTTGTGGGACAGCAGGGAAAAACTGTTTTTT
clone_size: many; d_call: NA; v_call: TRBV7-9; j_call: TRBJ1-5; cdr3_aa: CASSYFQGSDQPQHF; cdr3_nt: TGTGCCAGCAGCTATTTTCAGGGGAGCGACCAGCCCCAGCATTTT
clone_size: NA; d_call: TRBD1; v_call: TRBV24-1; j_call: TRBJ2-1; cdr3_aa: CATSDLGGLVGKNEQFF; cdr3_nt: TGTGCCACCAGTGATTTAGGGGGCTTGGTAGGGAAAAATGAGCAGTTCTTC
clone_size: NA; d_call: NA; v_call: TRBV12-3/TRBV12-4; j_call: TRBJ2-5; cdr3_aa: CASSLLTLETQYF; cdr3_nt: TGTGCCAGCAGTTTACTGACTTTAGAGACCCAGTACTTC
clone_size: NA; d_call: NA; v_call: TRBV3-1; j_call: TRBJ1-3; cdr3_aa: CASSQSSGNTIYF; cdr3_nt: TGTGCCAGCAGCCAAAGCTCTGGAAACACCATATATTTT
clone_size: few; d_call: TRBD1; v_call: TRBV7-8; j_call: TRBJ1-2; cdr3_aa: CASSTGQGDSYGYTF; cdr3_nt: TGTGCCAGCAGCACTGGACAGGGGGATTCCTACGGCTACACCTTC
clone_size: NA; d_call: TRBD2; v_call: TRBV7-2; j_call: TRBJ2-2; cdr3_aa: CASRPPLAGGRNGELFF; cdr3_nt: TGTGCCAGCAGGCCTCCTCTAGCGGGAGGGCGGAACGGGGAGCTGTTTTTT
clone_size: NA; d_call: NA; v_call: TRBV12-3/TRBV12-4; j_call: TRBJ1-4; cdr3_aa: CATTGADATNEKLFF; cdr3_nt: TGTGCCACGACAGGTGCTGATGCAACTAATGAAAAACTGTTTTTT
clone_size: few; d_call: NA; v_call: TRBV20-1; j_call: TRBJ1-5; cdr3_aa: CSAIGGKRDTDSNQPQHF; cdr3_nt: TGCAGTGCCATTGGGGGCAAACGGGACACCGATAGCAATCAGCCCCAGCATTTT
clone_size: few; d_call: NA; v_call: TRBV24-1; j_call: TRBJ1-2; cdr3_aa: CATSRTEDYGYTF; cdr3_nt: TGTGCCACCAGCCGGACAGAAGACTATGGCTACACCTTC
clone_size: NA; d_call: NA; v_call: TRBV12-3/TRBV12-4; j_call: TRBJ1-6; cdr3_aa: CASRGDGPLIGSYNSPLHF; cdr3_nt: TGTGCCAGCAGGGGAGACGGGCCGCTGATCGGGTCCTATAATTCACCCCTCCACTTT
clone_size: NA; d_call: NA; v_call: TRBV30; j_call: TRBJ2-5; cdr3_aa: CAWSVRGETQYF; cdr3_nt: TGTGCCTGGAGCGTGCGAGGGGAGACCCAGTACTTC
clone_size: NA; d_call: NA; v_call: TRBV12-5; j_call: TRBJ2-5; cdr3_aa: CASGLSGTLETQYF; cdr3_nt: TGTGCTAGTGGTTTGTCTGGGACCCTCGAGACCCAGTACTTC
clone_size: few; d_call: TRBD1; v_call: TRBV5-1; j_call: TRBJ2-6; cdr3_aa: CASSLEGTGLYSGANVLTF; cdr3_nt: TGCGCCAGCAGCTTGGAGGGGACAGGTCTTTACTCTGGGGCCAACGTCCTGACTTTC
clone_size: few; d_call: NA; v_call: TRBV6-1; j_call: TRBJ1-2; cdr3_aa: CASSEKGASGGYTF; cdr3_nt: TGTGCCAGCAGTGAAAAAGGGGCGTCGGGCGGCTACACCTTC
clone_size: NA; d_call: TRBD1; v_call: TRBV10-3; j_call: TRBJ1-5; cdr3_aa: CATVTGEGQPQHF; cdr3_nt: TGTGCCACCGTGACAGGGGAAGGACAGCCCCAGCATTTT
clone_size: NA; d_call: NA; v_call: TRBV21-1; j_call: TRBJ2-1; cdr3_aa: CASSVGLAGGPRVDEQFF; cdr3_nt: TGTGCCAGCAGCGTCGGACTAGCGGGAGGCCCCCGTGTCGATGAGCAGTTCTTC
clone_size: NA; d_call: NA; v_call: TRBV20-1; j_call: TRBJ2-5; cdr3_aa: CSARDGTGLRTQYF; cdr3_nt: TGCAGTGCTAGAGATGGGACGGGTTTGCGAACCCAGTACTTC
clone_size: few; d_call: NA; v_call: TRBV7-2; j_call: TRBJ1-3; cdr3_aa: CASSQPGGVRNTIYF; cdr3_nt: TGTGCCAGCAGCCAACCGGGCGGGGTTCGAAACACCATATATTTT
clone_size: few; d_call: NA; v_call: TRBV7-9; j_call: TRBJ2-1; cdr3_aa: CARPARSYNEQFF; cdr3_nt: TGTGCCAGGCCAGCAAGGTCCTACAATGAGCAGTTCTTC
clone_size: few; d_call: NA; v_call: TRBV29-1; j_call: TRBJ1-1; cdr3_aa: CSVESTPWQTSTEAFF; cdr3_nt: TGCAGCGTTGAGTCGACCCCGTGGCAGACCTCCACTGAAGCTTTCTTT
clone_size: NA; d_call: NA; v_call: TRBV6-5; j_call: TRBJ2-1; cdr3_aa: CASSYSTRGNEQFF; cdr3_nt: TGTGCCAGCAGTTACTCAACCCGGGGGAATGAGCAGTTCTTC
clone_size: few; d_call: TRBD2; v_call: TRBV7-6; j_call: TRBJ2-1; cdr3_aa: CASSQQPPGLANNEQFF; cdr3_nt: TGTGCCAGCAGTCAGCAACCCCCAGGACTAGCAAACAATGAGCAGTTCTTC
clone_size: NA; d_call: TRBD1; v_call: TRBV24-1; j_call: TRBJ2-1; cdr3_aa: CATSDPTRGTSEQFF; cdr3_nt: TGTGCCACCAGTGATCCCACCAGGGGGACATCTGAGCAGTTCTTC
clone_size: few; d_call: NA; v_call: TRBV7-2; j_call: TRBJ2-2; cdr3_aa: CAYRAEGTGELFF; cdr3_nt: TGTGCCTACAGGGCCGAGGGAACCGGGGAGCTGTTTTTT
clone_size: once; d_call: NA; v_call: TRBV5-1; j_call: TRBJ2-7; cdr3_aa: CASSLTGTTSPYEQYF; cdr3_nt: TGCGCCAGCAGCTTGACAGGGACTACAAGCCCCTACGAGCAGTACTTC
clone_size: few; d_call: NA; v_call: TRBV18; j_call: TRBJ2-7; cdr3_aa: CASSPQTDYEQYF; cdr3_nt: TGTGCCAGCTCACCACAGACGGACTACGAGCAGTACTTC
clone_size: NA; d_call: TRBD2; v_call: TRBV6-1; j_call: TRBJ2-1; cdr3_aa: CASSERESSYNEQFF; cdr3_nt: TGTGCCAGCAGTGAGCGGGAGAGCTCCTACAATGAGCAGTTCTTC
clone_size: few; d_call: NA; v_call: TRBV7-9; j_call: TRBJ1-6; cdr3_aa: CASSLDGPGLRPLHF; cdr3_nt: TGTGCCAGCAGCTTAGATGGACCGGGTCTTAGGCCCCTCCACTTT
clone_size: NA; d_call: TRBD2; v_call: TRBV4-2; j_call: TRBJ2-3; cdr3_aa: CASSQVREGAGGDTQYF; cdr3_nt: TGTGCCAGCAGCCAAGTCCGGGAAGGAGCGGGGGGCGATACGCAGTATTTT
clone_size: few; d_call: TRBD2; v_call: TRBV24-1; j_call: TRBJ2-1; cdr3_aa: CATSDPFAGAYNEQFF; cdr3_nt: TGTGCCACCAGTGACCCCTTCGCGGGAGCCTACAATGAGCAGTTCTTC
clone_size: many; d_call: NA; v_call: TRBV29-1; j_call: TRBJ2-3; cdr3_aa: CSVAWTASTDTQYF; cdr3_nt: TGCAGCGTTGCCTGGACGGCTAGCACAGATACGCAGTATTTT
clone_size: few; d_call: NA; v_call: TRBV5-1; j_call: TRBJ2-2; cdr3_aa: CASSLEAVDTGELFF; cdr3_nt: TGCGCCAGCAGCTTGGAAGCGGTGGACACCGGGGAGCTGTTTTTT
clone_size: NA; d_call: NA; v_call: TRBV11-2; j_call: TRBJ1-1; cdr3_aa: CASSAGASRGWGTEAFF; cdr3_nt: TGTGCCAGCAGCGCCGGGGCGTCCAGGGGCTGGGGCACTGAAGCTTTCTTT
clone_size: NA; d_call: NA; v_call: TRBV11-3; j_call: TRBJ2-3; cdr3_aa: CASSSRSSTDTQYF; cdr3_nt: TGTGCCAGCAGTTCTAGGTCGAGCACAGATACGCAGTATTTT
clone_size: many; d_call: NA; v_call: TRBV5-5; j_call: TRBJ2-1; cdr3_aa: CASSSTWGANEQFF; cdr3_nt: TGTGCCAGCAGCTCGACCTGGGGGGCAAATGAGCAGTTCTTC
clone_size: NA; d_call: NA; v_call: TRBV7-9; j_call: TRBJ1-1; cdr3_aa: CASSLAGGQNTEAFF; cdr3_nt: TGTGCCAGCAGCTTAGCGGGGGGGCAGAACACTGAAGCTTTCTTT
clone_size: few; d_call: NA; v_call: TRBV20-1; j_call: TRBJ2-7; cdr3_aa: CSARDMLGQAYEQYF; cdr3_nt: TGCAGTGCTAGAGATATGTTGGGGCAAGCCTACGAGCAGTACTTC
clone_size: NA; d_call: NA; v_call: TRBV3-1; j_call: TRBJ2-5; cdr3_aa: CASSQGDPQYF; cdr3_nt: TGTGCCAGCAGCCAAGGGGATCCCCAGTACTTC
clone_size: NA; d_call: NA; v_call: TRBV10-3; j_call: TRBJ1-3; cdr3_aa: CAISESIAASGNTIYF; cdr3_nt: TGTGCCATCAGTGAGTCGATAGCGGCGTCTGGAAACACCATATATTTT
clone_size: few; d_call: NA; v_call: TRBV11-1; j_call: TRBJ2-6; cdr3_aa: CASSLRSGGESFSGANVLTF; cdr3_nt: TGTGCCAGCAGCTTAAGATCCGGGGGCGAGTCTTTCTCTGGGGCCAACGTCCTGACTTTC
clone_size: few; d_call: NA; v_call: TRBV12-3/TRBV12-4; j_call: TRBJ2-1; cdr3_aa: CASSSRGAYNEQFF; cdr3_nt: TGTGCCAGCAGCTCCCGGGGCGCCTACAATGAGCAGTTCTTC
clone_size: NA; d_call: NA; v_call: TRBV7-9; j_call: TRBJ1-4; cdr3_aa: CASSLGNQRGEKLFF; cdr3_nt: TGTGCCAGCAGCCTAGGCAACCAAAGGGGTGAAAAACTGTTTTTT
clone_size: few; d_call: NA; v_call: TRBV28; j_call: TRBJ1-2; cdr3_aa: CASSFLAGRDGYTF; cdr3_nt: TGTGCCAGCAGTTTCCTCGCAGGGAGGGATGGCTACACCTTC
clone_size: NA; d_call: NA; v_call: TRBV20-1; j_call: TRBJ2-1; cdr3_aa: CSARYSYNEQFF; cdr3_nt: TGCAGTGCTAGATACTCCTACAATGAGCAGTTCTTC
clone_size: few; d_call: NA; v_call: TRBV5-1; j_call: TRBJ2-2; cdr3_aa: CASSLGWGPKELFF; cdr3_nt: TGCGCCAGCAGCTTGGGATGGGGGCCCAAGGAGCTGTTTTTT
clone_size: few; d_call: TRBD2; v_call: TRBV20-1; j_call: TRBJ2-3; cdr3_aa: CSVGTSGTDTQYF; cdr3_nt: TGCAGTGTGGGGACTAGCGGAACAGATACGCAGTATTTT
clone_size: NA; d_call: NA; v_call: TRBV7-9; j_call: TRBJ2-5; cdr3_aa: CASSLRGALQETQYF; cdr3_nt: TGTGCCAGCAGCCTACGGGGGGCACTCCAAGAGACCCAGTACTTC
clone_size: NA; d_call: NA; v_call: TRBV20-1; j_call: TRBJ1-1; cdr3_aa: CSARDQASGTEAFF; cdr3_nt: TGCAGTGCTAGAGATCAGGCTAGCGGCACTGAAGCTTTCTTT
clone_size: few; d_call: TRBD2; v_call: TRBV29-1; j_call: TRBJ2-1; cdr3_aa: CSGGTSYNEQFF; cdr3_nt: TGCAGCGGGGGGACTAGCTACAATGAGCAGTTCTTC
clone_size: few; d_call: NA; v_call: TRBV5-5; j_call: TRBJ2-2; cdr3_aa: CASSLLPGELFF; cdr3_nt: TGTGCCAGCAGCCTGTTGCCCGGGGAGCTGTTTTTT
clone_size: many; d_call: NA; v_call: TRBV29-1; j_call: TRBJ1-2; cdr3_aa: CSGYGQHGYTF; cdr3_nt: TGCAGCGGGTATGGACAGCACGGCTACACCTTC